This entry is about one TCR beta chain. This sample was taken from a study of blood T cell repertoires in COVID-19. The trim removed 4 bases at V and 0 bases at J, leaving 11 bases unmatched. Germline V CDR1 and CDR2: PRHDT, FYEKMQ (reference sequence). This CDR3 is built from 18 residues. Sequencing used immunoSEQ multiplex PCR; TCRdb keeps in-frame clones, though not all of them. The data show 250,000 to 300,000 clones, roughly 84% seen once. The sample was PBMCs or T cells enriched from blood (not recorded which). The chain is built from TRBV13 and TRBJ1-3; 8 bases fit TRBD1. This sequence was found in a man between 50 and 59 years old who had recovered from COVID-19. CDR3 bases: TGTGCCAGCAGCTCCTCGACTACAGGGGGTTTCTCTGGAAACACCATATATTTT. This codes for CASSSSTTGGFSGNTIYF.